The following is a TCR beta chain sequence with its context. This clonotype counts as medium-sized (0.01 to 0.1%). Its antigen is not yet known. No much larger clone exists at a distance of one base, and base qualities are not known. This specimen belongs to a study of immune heterogeneity within non-small cell lung tumors (dated by TCRdb to 2016 to 2018). At the level of the whole study: By histology, the tumors included roughly nine non-squamous carcinomas, 4 squamous cell carcinomas and 1 tumor not otherwise specified. TCR repertoire analysis included roughly 58 tumor loci from approximately 16 patients, whereas transcriptome data included only 40 to 50 loci from more than nine patients. To examine intratumoral immune heterogeneity, the study used whole-exome sequencing, RNA-seq and TCR beta repertoire sequencing on multiple spatially distinct regions of each NSCLC tumor. Binding of neoantigens to the HLA alleles of each patient was predicted with netMHCpan-3.0 for mutant peptides of 8 to 11 amino acids. The study at large found these results: Identical dominant CDR3B clonotypes recurred across loci within a patient, yet different tumor locations also harbored unique high-frequency clones. A moderate positive correlation (R roughly 0.3), which was statistically significant, linked local T-cell repertoire clonality to local tumor mutational burden. Individual patients mostly had different high-frequency TCR beta clonotypes.

The TCR beta CDR3 region was amplified with a multiplex PCR system, in which a first round of around 10 cycles was run using 32 V-gene forward and 13 J-gene reverse primers. First-round PCR used a QIAGEN Multiplex PCR Kit, and primer sequences were filed in Chinese patent CN105087789A. A second PCR round added Illumina universal primers using the Phusion High-Fidelity PCR Kit. The TCR libraries underwent paired-end sequencing with a read length of 151 bp on the Illumina HiSeq X Ten platform. The paper's data handling went like this. Cutadapt was used to discard reads without multiplex PCR primers, PEAR merged the read pairs, and MiXCR with default settings called the CDR3 regions. Repertoire diversity used Shannon entropy, and clonality was computed as one minus Shannon entropy divided by ln of productive unique sequence count. Clonotypes at a frequency of at least 0.5% were defined as dominant or high-frequency T-cell clones. Starting from the raw public reads, TCRdb applied fastp trimming at Q25, assembled clones with MiXCR and retained in-frame beta chains. Every distinct CDR3 protein forms one entry, paired with its most common genes and DNA. These V and J calls are TCRdb output, not the study's own analysis. This sample has more than 9,500 distinct CDR3 sequences in its table, and roughly a third of those were observed once. Jointly, the top ten make up around 11% of the sample.

For the TCR template, genomic DNA was extracted from bulk tumor tissue, and 500 to 600 ng of gDNA was amplified for each sample. During surgery, multiple biopsies were taken from each primary tumor, with sampling sites spaced as far apart as possible within the tumor mass. The study cohort was described as untreated, and the patients were newly diagnosed NSCLC cases having curative surgery. The donor group was made up of about 14 newly diagnosed non-small cell lung cancer patients undergoing surgery with curative intent. A couple of independent pathologists examined the resected tumor masses. Sequencing was performed only on DNA and RNA samples of high quality. V drops 4 bases and J drops 8 bases, leaving 12 bases in between. There are 12 amino acids in the CDR3, from cysteine to phenylalanine inclusive. The entry retains the CDR3 DNA only, 36 bases that are in frame from base 1. CDR1 SGHRS and CDR2 YFSETQ were looked up in the germline V gene.

The sequence came from a man between 60 and 75 years old with non-small cell lung cancer. The sequenced material came from lung tumor tissue. The rearranged chain carries TRBV5-1 and TRBJ1-2; the D gene is perhaps TRBD1, on 5 matching bases. The CDR3 loop reads CASSPDRDGYTF. In nucleotide form, the sequence is TGCGCCAGCAGCCCCGACAGAGACGGCTACACCTTC.